The clone carrying this T cell receptor beta chain was found many times. Its target is unknown. The authors took PBMCs from about 9.5 ml fresh peripheral blood. The CDR3 length is 15 residues. Germline V CDR1 and CDR2: MNHEY, SVGEGT. The V gene end was trimmed by 8 bases and the J gene end by 9 bases; junction bases not matched to a gene: 9. This record comes from a study of T cells in Graves' hyperthyroidism and ophthalmopathy. Study outcomes and limitations: Among clonotypes expanded in thyroid above 0.001, most were also found in blood.

What was amplified from RNA transcripts were TCR beta CDR3 regions. TCR CDR3 regions were first amplified by RT-PCR with HTBI primers. TCRdb analysed the multiplex PCR reads with MiXCR anew, one entry per CDR3 protein. The table lists some 350,000 distinct CDR3 sequences, approximately 14% of them singletons, with around 30% in the top ten. This chain links TRBV6-2 or TRBV6-3 with TRBJ2-1, with 14 bases identical to TRBD2. The TCR comes from a woman between 18 and 29 years old with Graves' hyperthyroidism that later progressed to Graves' ophthalmopathy. The sequencing sample was made of blood. This chain's CDR3 is CASLKGLAGVGEQFF. The CDR3 DNA reads as TGTGCCAGCCTAAAGGGACTAGCGGGAGTCGGTGAGCAGTTCTTC.